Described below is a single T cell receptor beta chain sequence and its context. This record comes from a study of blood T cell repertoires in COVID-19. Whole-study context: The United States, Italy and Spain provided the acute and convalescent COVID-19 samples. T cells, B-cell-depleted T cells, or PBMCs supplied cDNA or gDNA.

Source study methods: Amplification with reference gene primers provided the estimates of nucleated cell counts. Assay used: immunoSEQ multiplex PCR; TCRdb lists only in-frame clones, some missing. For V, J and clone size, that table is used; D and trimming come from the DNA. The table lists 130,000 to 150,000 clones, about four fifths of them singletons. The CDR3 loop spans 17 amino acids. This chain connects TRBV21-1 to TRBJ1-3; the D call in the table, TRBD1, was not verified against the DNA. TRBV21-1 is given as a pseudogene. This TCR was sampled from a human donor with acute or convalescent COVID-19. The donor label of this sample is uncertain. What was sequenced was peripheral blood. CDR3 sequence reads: CASSNAATGDSGNTIYF. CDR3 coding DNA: TGTGCCAGCAGCAACGCCGCGACAGGGGACTCTGGAAACACCATATATTTT.